The clone carrying this TCR beta chain was counted a few times. This record belongs to a study of T-cell reconstitution after alpha-beta-depleted transplantation in children. TCRbeta library construction was performed incorporating unique molecular identifiers. TCRdb re-derived calls from the PCR reads in MiXCR, one entry per CDR3 protein. The top ten hold approximately 5% of the sample, which has 440,000 or so distinct CDR3 sequences, 11% seen once. Trimming cost V 6 bases and J 5 bases; bases outside gene matches: 13. Germline CDR1 SGHRS, CDR2 YFSETQ. There are 16 residues in the CDR3. The TCR sequence derives from a human donor who donated a stem cell graft to a child with acute myeloid leukemia. The gene calls are TRBV5-1 and TRBJ1-5; TRBD1 matches at 8 bases. The sample here was PBMCs from the stem cell graft donor, taken from the stem cell graft. The CDR3 loop reads CASIFGRGQEDQPQHF. Written as DNA, the CDR3 is TGCGCCAGCATATTCGGACGGGGACAGGAGGATCAGCCCCAGCATTTT. The whole variable domain, remainder taken from reference TRBV5-1 and TRBJ1-5, is KAGVTQTPRYLIKTRGQQVTLSCSPISGHRSVSWYQQTPGQGLQFLFEYFSETQRNKGNFPGRFSGRQFSNSRSEMNVSTLELGDSALYLCASIFGRGQEDQPQHFGDGTRLSIL.